Listed below are T cell receptor beta chains from one sample, sequenced in a study of shared clonotypes between healthy human individuals. TCRdb's table, derived via immunoSEQ multiplex PCR, lists solely in-frame clones and lacks some. The table has some 1.5 million clones, approximately 98% seen once. Sequences were obtained from naive CD4+ T cells sorted from blood. The receptors stem from a man aged 25-45 years in good health. Each CDR3 is given with its conserved first and last residue. Each record gives: V gene, clone size, J gene, D gene, CDR3 DNA, CDR3 protein. D genes are given only for firm matches. Not all rows give a size; the values are once, few, many and, for expanded clones, a class.

>TRBV14|once|TRBJ1-1|.
TGTGCCAGCAGTCCGACCCTTGGGGACACTGAAGCTTTCTTT
CASSPTLGDTEAFF
>TRBV5-4|.|TRBJ1-2|.
TGTGCCAGCAGCACCCGGGGCAGGGGCACTAACTATGGCTACACCTTC
CASSTRGRGTNYGYTF
>TRBV10-3|.|TRBJ2-2|.
TGTGCCATCAGTGTAGACAGGATCGGGGAGCTGTTTTTT
CAISVDRIGELFF
>TRBV7-9|.|TRBJ2-1|.
TGTGCCAGTTTGGTCCCCCCCTCCTACAATGAGCAGTTCTTC
CASLVPPSYNEQFF
>TRBV7-6|few|TRBJ2-2|.
TGTGCCAGCAGCTTAGGGACAGCGAACACCGGGGAGCTGTTTTTT
CASSLGTANTGELFF
>TRBV5-4|.|TRBJ2-2|.
TGTGCCAGCAGCTTGGGAACGACCGGGACCGTTAGTGCCGGGGAGCTGTTTTTT
CASSLGTTGTVSAGELFF
>TRBV5-1|.|TRBJ2-7|TRBD1
TGCGCCAGCAGCTCATCCCCCTGGACAGGTGTTAGTTTTAGCTCCTACGAGCAGTACTTC
CASSSSPWTGVSFSSYEQYF
>TRBV6-5|once|TRBJ2-7|TRBD1
TGTGCCAGCAGATGGACAGGGGGTTACGAGCAGTACTTC
CASRWTGGYEQYF
>TRBV19|.|TRBJ1-4|TRBD1
TGTGCCAGTAGTATCCCGACGACAGGGTCGCGTGAAAAACTGTTTTTT
CASSIPTTGSREKLFF
>TRBV7-9|.|TRBJ2-7|.
TGTGCCAGCAGCCCGGGCAGGGTTCTACACGAGCAGTACTTC
CASSPGRVLHEQYF
>TRBV2|once|TRBJ2-1|.
TGTGCCAGCAGTGGGACCTCTACTAACAATGAGCAGTTCTTC
CASSGTSTNNEQFF
>TRBV6-6|.|TRBJ2-3|.
TGTGCCAGCAGCCGGACGACAAGGACAGATACGCAGTATTTT
CASSRTTRTDTQYF
>TRBV5-4|.|TRBJ1-3|.
TGTGCCAGCAGCTTGTTCGATACTGGAAACACCATATATTTT
CASSLFDTGNTIYF
>TRBV5-1|.|TRBJ2-7|.
TGCGCCAGCAGACGGGAGTACTCCTACGAGCAGTACTTC
CASRREYSYEQYF